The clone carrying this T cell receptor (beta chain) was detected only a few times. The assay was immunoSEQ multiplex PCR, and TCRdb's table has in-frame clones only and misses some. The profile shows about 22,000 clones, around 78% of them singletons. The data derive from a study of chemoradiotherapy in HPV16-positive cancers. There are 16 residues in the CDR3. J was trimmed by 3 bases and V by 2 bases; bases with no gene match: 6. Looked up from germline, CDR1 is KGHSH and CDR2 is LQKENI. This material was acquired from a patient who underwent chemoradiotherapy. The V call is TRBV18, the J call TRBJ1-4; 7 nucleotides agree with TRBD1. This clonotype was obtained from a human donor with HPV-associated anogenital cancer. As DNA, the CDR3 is TGTGCCAGCTCACCAGAAGTGGGACAGCCTAATGAAAAACTGTTTTTT. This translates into CASSPEVGQPNEKLFF.